This T cell receptor beta chain was recorded in a study of T-cell reconstitution after alpha-beta-depleted transplantation in children. This sample's TCRbeta library carried unique molecular identifier barcodes. TCRdb re-called the PCR reads with MiXCR, one entry per CDR3 protein. The sample holds approximately 220,000 distinct CDR3 sequences, approximately 15% seen once. A few counts support this clonotype. Its antigen is as yet unknown. Notes on the study in general: The high TCRbeta diversity at day 60 in some patients came from surviving recipient T cells and thymic progenitors.

The source of this sequence is a male patient aged 2-15 years who had a stem cell transplant for acute lymphoblastic leukemia, so the T cells may come from the graft donor. The sequencing here drew on PBMCs, mostly from graft donor cells, taken 360 days after TCRalphabeta/CD19-depleted stem cell transplant.

This chain's CDR3 is CASSIHGDMRNYEQYF. As DNA, the CDR3 is TGTGCCAGCTCAATTCACGGGGACATGCGAAATTACGAGCAGTACTTC. The chain employs TRBV18 and TRBJ2-7, with a tentative D call TRBD1 (6 bases). The germline V gene encodes CDR1 KGHSH and CDR2 LQKENI. CDR3 length equals 16 residues. V lost 5 bases, J lost 4 bases, and 21 bases lay in between.